This TCR beta chain was sequenced for a study of cytomegalovirus exposure and HLA in healthy donors. Study-level background: The same platform was used for the 110 or so validation repertoires and the roughly 700 first-cohort repertoires, a later analysis reported.

In this sample, this clone turned up a few times. Its antigen is still unknown. The donors were in the approximately 120-subject validation cohort, distinct from the 666-subject first cohort. The data were produced by immunoSEQ multiplex PCR, yet TCRdb's version contains in-frame clones alone and is incomplete. The data contain about 190,000 clones, approximately 83% of them singletons. Study results and limitations: According to reports, the classifier identified cytomegalovirus status with high specificity and sensitivity. The tendency of first-cohort TCR clusters to co-occur in the roughly 130 validation repertoires was the finding of a later analysis.

Sequenced: PBMCs. The TCR sequence derives from a woman under 30 in good health and CMV-seropositive.

The CDR3: CASGTLTGGIGEEKLFF. CDR3 DNA sequence: TGTGCCAGCGGAACCCTCACGGGGGGGATCGGGGAGGAAAAACTGTTTTTT. V usage is TRBV2 and J usage is TRBJ1-4, with TRBD1 as a possible D gene (5 bases). CDR1 SNHLY and CDR2 FYNNEI come from the germline V gene. The CDR3 is 17 residues long. Trimming took 8 bases from V and 8 from J, leaving 27 bases between them.